This is a list of T cell receptor beta chains from one sample in a study of OX40 agonist ivuxolimab in advanced cancers. TCRdb's copy holds only in-frame clones and misses some; the assay was immunoSEQ multiplex PCR. The table lists roughly 80,000 clones, about 86% of them singletons. Sequencing used CD4+ or CD8+ T cells sorted from blood, obtained in a trial of the OX40 agonist ivuxolimab. These receptors all come from an adult with an advanced solid tumor such as melanoma, head and neck, liver or kidney cancer. The CDR3 runs from the conserved cysteine through the conserved F or W. Fields, in order: V gene, clone size, J gene, CDR3 length, D gene, CDR3 DNA, CDR3 protein. The D gene is left open where the match is weak. Clone size is stated in some rows and not others, as once, few, many or a class when expanded.

V: TRBV14
size: NA
J: TRBJ2-7
length: 15
D: TRBD1
DNA: TGTGCCAGCAGCCAAGGACTGGGCAGGGGGTCGGAGCAGTACTTC
CDR3: CASSQGLGRGSEQYF

V: TRBV19
size: NA
J: TRBJ2-3
length: 15
D: TRBD2
DNA: TGTGCCACCATGTCGGCTAGCGGGGAAACAGATACGCAGTATTTT
CDR3: CATMSASGETDTQYF

V: TRBV5-1
size: NA
J: TRBJ2-7
length: 14
D: TRBD1
DNA: TGCGCCAGCAGCCCTCGGGACAGGGGTTACGAGCAGTACTTC
CDR3: CASSPRDRGYEQYF

V: TRBV4-2
size: NA
J: TRBJ2-6
length: 16
D: NA
DNA: TGTGCCAGCAGCCGGCCGGGGGCCTCTGGGGCCAACGTCCTGACTTTC
CDR3: CASSRPGASGANVLTF

V: TRBV27
size: NA
J: TRBJ2-7
length: 14
D: NA
DNA: TGTGCCAGCGGAAACAGGGGACGACTAGAGGAGCAGTACTTC
CDR3: CASGNRGRLEEQYF

V: TRBV30
size: once
J: TRBJ1-1
length: 13
D: TRBD1
DNA: TGTGCCTGGAGGGAAGACAGGGACACTGAAGCTTTCTTT
CDR3: CAWREDRDTEAFF

V: TRBV5-4
size: NA
J: TRBJ1-2
length: 13
D: TRBD1
DNA: TGTGCCAGCAGCTTTAAGGGACAGCATGGCTACACCTTC
CDR3: CASSFKGQHGYTF

V: TRBV7-2
size: NA
J: TRBJ1-3
length: 15
D: TRBD1
DNA: TGTGCCAGCAGCCTGGACAGGAGCTCTGGAAACACCATATATTTT
CDR3: CASSLDRSSGNTIYF

V: TRBV28
size: few
J: TRBJ2-7
length: 12
D: NA
DNA: TGTGCCAGCAGTTTCAGGGACCACGAGCAGTACTTC
CDR3: CASSFRDHEQYF

V: TRBV4-1
size: NA
J: TRBJ1-1
length: 14
D: NA
DNA: TGCGCCAGCAGCCAAGGAGGGAGGAACACTGAAGCTTTCTTT
CDR3: CASSQGGRNTEAFF

V: TRBV7-2
size: NA
J: TRBJ2-3
length: 14
D: NA
DNA: TGTGCCAGCAGCTTAGCTTCTCGAGTACAGGCCCAGTATTTT
CDR3: CASSLASRVQAQYF

V: TRBV11-2
size: NA
J: TRBJ2-7
length: 14
D: NA
DNA: TGTGCCAGCAGCTTACGAGGGGGTCCCTACGAGCAGTACTTC
CDR3: CASSLRGGPYEQYF

V: TRBV29-1
size: NA
J: TRBJ1-3
length: 13
D: NA
DNA: TGCAGCGTTGAGTCTTACTCTGGAAACACCATATATTTT
CDR3: CSVESYSGNTIYF

V: TRBV4-2
size: NA
J: TRBJ1-2
length: 15
D: NA
DNA: TGTGCCAGCAGCCAAGAGTGGCAGACAGTCTATGGCTACACCTTC
CDR3: CASSQEWQTVYGYTF

V: TRBV7-9
size: NA
J: TRBJ2-1
length: 16
D: TRBD2
DNA: TGTGCCAGCAGCTTAAGGGGAGGCGGGGGAATCAATGAGCAGTTCTTC
CDR3: CASSLRGGGGINEQFF

V: TRBV11-2
size: NA
J: TRBJ2-3
length: 12
D: NA
DNA: TGTGCCAGCAGCTTAAGCCAGTCTTGGCAGTATTTT
CDR3: CASSLSQSWQYF

V: TRBV5-1
size: NA
J: TRBJ1-3
length: 14
D: NA
DNA: TGCGCCAGCAGCTTGGGGGCAACTGGAAACACCATATATTTT
CDR3: CASSLGATGNTIYF

V: TRBV13
size: NA
J: TRBJ1-1
length: 15
D: NA
DNA: TGTGCCAGCAGCTTAGGAGGGATCGGGAACACTGAAGCTTTCTTT
CDR3: CASSLGGIGNTEAFF

V: TRBV7-9
size: NA
J: TRBJ2-5
length: 16
D: NA
DNA: TGTGCCAGCAGCCCACTCCTTGGTGGGGCCGGGGAGACCCAGTACTTC
CDR3: CASSPLLGGAGETQYF

V: TRBV28
size: NA
J: TRBJ1-5
length: 16
D: NA
DNA: TGTGCCAGCAGATCCGAGGGGGGGTATCGCAATCAGCCCCAGCATTTT
CDR3: CASRSEGGYRNQPQHF

V: TRBV21-1
size: NA
J: TRBJ2-7
length: 14
D: NA
DNA: TGTGCCAGCAGCCTTGGGGCATCTAACTACGAGCAGTACTTC
CDR3: CASSLGASNYEQYF

V: TRBV6-5
size: NA
J: TRBJ2-1
length: 14
D: NA
DNA: TGTGCCAGCTCAGTGGGCCTCATTTCTGGTGAGCAGTTCTTC
CDR3: CASSVGLISGEQFF

V: TRBV4-3
size: NA
J: TRBJ1-4
length: 17
D: TRBD1
DNA: TGCGCCAGCAGCCTAAAACGACAGGGGGTTTCTGTTGAAAAACTGTTTTTT
CDR3: CASSLKRQGVSVEKLFF

V: TRBV28
size: NA
J: TRBJ2-1
length: 15
D: NA
DNA: TGTGCCAGCAGTTTAGGGGGAAACCTTTACAATGAGCAGTTCTTC
CDR3: CASSLGGNLYNEQFF

V: TRBV10-3
size: once
J: TRBJ2-3
length: 18
D: TRBD2
DNA: TGTGCCATCAATTCGGGCCTACGCGGGGGGCTTAGCACAGATACGCAGTATTTT
CDR3: CAINSGLRGGLSTDTQYF

V: TRBV7-2
size: NA
J: TRBJ1-5
length: 16
D: NA
DNA: TGTGCCAGCAGCTCGCCGCTAGGCGGGACAAATCAGCCCCAGCATTTT
CDR3: CASSSPLGGTNQPQHF

V: TRBV4-3
size: NA
J: TRBJ2-3
length: 16
D: TRBD2
DNA: TGCGCCAGCAGCCAAGGTTATCCTAGCGGTACAGATACGCAGTATTTT
CDR3: CASSQGYPSGTDTQYF

V: TRBV2
size: NA
J: TRBJ1-6
length: 15
D: NA
DNA: TGTGCCAGCAGTGAAGACGGGAGTTATAATTCACCCCTCCACTTT
CDR3: CASSEDGSYNSPLHF

V: TRBV19
size: once
J: TRBJ2-1
length: 10
D: TRBD1
DNA: TGTGCCACCTGGCAGGGGGCTTGGTTCTTC
CDR3: CATWQGAWFF

V: TRBV19
size: NA
J: TRBJ2-7
length: 13
D: NA
DNA: TGTGCCAGTAGTATGGGACGCCTAATGGAGCAGTACTTC
CDR3: CASSMGRLMEQYF

V: TRBV5-4
size: once
J: TRBJ1-2
length: 16
D: TRBD1
DNA: TGTGCCAGCAGCCAAGACAGGGGGCGCCTGAGCTATGGCTACACCTTC
CDR3: CASSQDRGRLSYGYTF

V: TRBV6-1
size: once
J: TRBJ1-5
length: 15
D: TRBD1
DNA: TGTGCCAGCCACGGACAGGGGGCGCGTTCGCGGCCCCAGCATTTT
CDR3: CASHGQGARSRPQHF

V: TRBV5-4
size: NA
J: TRBJ1-3
length: 16
D: TRBD1
DNA: TGTGCCAGCAGTACTTCCGGGACAGGGGCTGGAAACACCATATATTTT
CDR3: CASSTSGTGAGNTIYF

V: TRBV9
size: NA
J: TRBJ1-3
length: 17
D: NA
DNA: TGTGCCAGCAGCGTAGGAGGGCACCCCAGCTCTGGAAACACCATATATTTT
CDR3: CASSVGGHPSSGNTIYF

V: TRBV11-3
size: NA
J: TRBJ2-1
length: 17
D: TRBD2
DNA: TGTGCCAGCAGCTTAGGCCGGGTCGGGGGGAACTTCAATGAGCAGTTCTTC
CDR3: CASSLGRVGGNFNEQFF

V: TRBV9
size: NA
J: TRBJ2-3
length: 13
D: NA
DNA: TGTGCCAGCAGCCCCCGGAACACAGATACGCAGTATTTT
CDR3: CASSPRNTDTQYF

V: TRBV4-3
size: NA
J: TRBJ2-2
length: 15
D: NA
DNA: TGCGCCAGCAGCCAAGATTGGCGGGCTGCCGGGGAGCTGTTTTTT
CDR3: CASSQDWRAAGELFF

V: TRBV19
size: once
J: TRBJ1-1
length: 17
D: TRBD1
DNA: TGTGCCAGTAGTACCCGGGGCAGACAGGGGGCTGGGACTGAAGCTTTCTTT
CDR3: CASSTRGRQGAGTEAFF

V: TRBV7-9
size: NA
J: TRBJ2-3
length: 15
D: NA
DNA: TGTGCCAGCAGCACTAGAGCCCGGACCCTAGATACGCAGTATTTT
CDR3: CASSTRARTLDTQYF

V: TRBV7-3
size: NA
J: TRBJ2-3
length: 19
D: TRBD2
DNA: TGTGCCAGCAGCTTCGGTGGTTTTGGTTCTAGCGGGGGATTGAATACGCAGTATTTT
CDR3: CASSFGGFGSSGGLNTQYF

V: TRBV11-2
size: NA
J: TRBJ2-1
length: 15
D: NA
DNA: TGTGCCAGCAGCTCCTACGGGGGGCTTTACAATGAGCAGTTCTTC
CDR3: CASSSYGGLYNEQFF

V: TRBV7-2
size: once
J: TRBJ1-6
length: 14
D: NA
DNA: TGTGCCAGCAGCTTAACGGGGTCCGCATCACCCCTCCACTTT
CDR3: CASSLTGSASPLHF

V: TRBV2
size: NA
J: TRBJ1-3
length: 13
D: NA
DNA: TGTGCCAGCAGTGAATCTAACACAGCCGCCATATATTTT
CDR3: CASSESNTAAIYF

V: TRBV4-3
size: NA
J: TRBJ2-2
length: 15
D: TRBD1
DNA: TGCGCCAGCAGCCCCGGGACAGGGGACGCCGGGGAGCTGTTTTTT
CDR3: CASSPGTGDAGELFF

V: TRBV5-1
size: NA
J: TRBJ1-4
length: 15
D: TRBD1
DNA: TGCGCCAGCAGCCGACAGGGAACAACTAATGAAAAACTGTTTTTT
CDR3: CASSRQGTTNEKLFF

V: TRBV21-1
size: NA
J: TRBJ1-5
length: 19
D: NA
DNA: TGTGCCAGCAGCAAAGTGGGACAGGGAAAAATTATTAGCAATCAGCCCCAGCATTTT
CDR3: CASSKVGQGKIISNQPQHF

V: TRBV7-8
size: NA
J: TRBJ2-5
length: 15
D: NA
DNA: TGTGCCAGCAGCCCCCGCTACCCGGGGAAAGAGACCCAGTACTTC
CDR3: CASSPRYPGKETQYF

V: TRBV11-2
size: NA
J: TRBJ2-7
length: 15
D: NA
DNA: TGTGCCAGCAGCCCCACTAGCTCGGGCCTCTACGAGCAGTACTTC
CDR3: CASSPTSSGLYEQYF

V: TRBV28
size: NA
J: TRBJ2-1
length: 16
D: NA
DNA: TGTGCCAGCAGTGGCGGGGGCGCCAGCTCCTACAATGAGCAGTTCTTC
CDR3: CASSGGGASSYNEQFF